A single T cell receptor beta chain is shown here with its context. This clonotype appeared once. No cognate antigen has been identified for it. No quality values exist for individual bases; no much larger clone is one base distant. A single read constitutes weak evidence. Immediately after resection, surgical brain or tumor specimens were cryofrozen in liquid nitrogen, and peripheral blood cells were collected at the same time. This sample was taken from a study of glioma-infiltrating T cells (dated by TCRdb to about 2016). Turning to the overall study: Low-grade gliomas were represented by WHO grade II oligodendrogliomas or astrocytomas, and glioblastomas were represented by WHO grade IV tumors that were sampled at initial rather than recurrent diagnosis. To measure how far tissue and blood T-cell populations diverged, each tissue-infiltrating repertoire was compared against the peripheral blood repertoire of the same patient. TCR alpha- and beta-chain repertoires were sequenced from glioma tissue, non-neoplastic brain tissue and matched peripheral blood mononuclear cells. Dexamethasone was administered to glioma patients for six or fewer days before surgery. For blood libraries, the target was about 4.5- to 10-fold sequencing coverage of some 980,000 peripheral T cells. The paired cohort comprised three low-grade glioma patients, about eight primary glioblastoma patients and three non-glioma patients contributing non-neoplastic brain tissue.

On the study overall, not on this receptor specifically: Patients with low tissue-blood divergence were marked by a signature set of shared blood CDR3 motifs, and this signature set was depleted in highly divergent patients. Only a very small number of CDR3 sequences turned up in both tissue and blood, a result put down to high CDR3 diversity combined with limited sampling. VJ-independent divergence between tissue and blood was lower than expected in non-neoplastic patients but higher than expected in all gliomas, particularly low-grade gliomas. The group comparisons were based on small numbers of patients: three non-neoplastic, three low-grade glioma and roughly eight glioblastoma patients.

After removal of 5 bases from V and 5 bases from J, the junction retains 5 bases not matched to a gene. CDR1 and CDR2 are read off the germline V gene as MDHEN and SYDVKM. The CDR3 runs 13 residues from the cysteine to the phenylalanine. The DNA shown is the 39-base CDR3, in frame from base 1. The iRepertoire nested amplicon-rescue multiplex PCR (arm-PCR) platform was used to amplify TCR alpha and beta CDR3 regions from RNA. One-step reverse transcription and amplification used roughly 95-450 ng of tissue mRNA or PBMC total RNA as input. Following bead purification, Illumina adapters were added by a secondary multiplex PCR, and libraries between 200 and 400 bp were gel-purified. Libraries carried internal 6-nucleotide barcodes used for demultiplexing. Sequencing of the libraries was done on an Illumina MiSeq using 2x220 or 2x250 nucleotide paired-end reads. The source study handled its data this way. Paired reads were merged with FLASH 1.2.11 and aligned to the GRCh37 human genome with BWA-MEM before extracting TRA and TRB reads. V and J assignment used an IMGT-derived reference of cassette sequences and CDR3 motifs that included pseudogenes. Reads were translated in three frames, and productive CDR3s were defined by a C…FGXG motif without stop codons. A clonotype was defined as a unique combination of a V-J cassette pair and a CDR3 amino acid sequence. Filtering of reads was based on Hamming distance, with the threshold set by the sequence error rate of each sample in mapped regions. TCRdb redid the processing of the public reads, applying fastp at Q25 and MiXCR, and retained in-frame beta chains. Entries are consolidated by CDR3 protein sequence, retaining the most common genes and DNA. What appears here as the V and J calls and clone size reflects TCRdb's work, not the paper's. Here the sample has a few hundred thousand distinct CDR3 sequences; roughly two fifths occur a single time. Together, the top ten hold about 12% of the sample.

The clonotype comes from a human donor with low-grade glioma or glioblastoma, undergoing nonglioma brain surgery, or in good health (not recorded which). The chain employs TRBV28 and TRBJ2-5; TRBD2 fits 7 bases in the junction. The specimen sequenced was glioma tissue, nonneoplastic brain tissue, or PBMCs (not recorded which). The DNA sequence is as follows: TGTGCCAGCAGTCTAGCGGCGAAGGAGACCCAGTACTTC. Translated, this gives CASSLAAKETQYF.